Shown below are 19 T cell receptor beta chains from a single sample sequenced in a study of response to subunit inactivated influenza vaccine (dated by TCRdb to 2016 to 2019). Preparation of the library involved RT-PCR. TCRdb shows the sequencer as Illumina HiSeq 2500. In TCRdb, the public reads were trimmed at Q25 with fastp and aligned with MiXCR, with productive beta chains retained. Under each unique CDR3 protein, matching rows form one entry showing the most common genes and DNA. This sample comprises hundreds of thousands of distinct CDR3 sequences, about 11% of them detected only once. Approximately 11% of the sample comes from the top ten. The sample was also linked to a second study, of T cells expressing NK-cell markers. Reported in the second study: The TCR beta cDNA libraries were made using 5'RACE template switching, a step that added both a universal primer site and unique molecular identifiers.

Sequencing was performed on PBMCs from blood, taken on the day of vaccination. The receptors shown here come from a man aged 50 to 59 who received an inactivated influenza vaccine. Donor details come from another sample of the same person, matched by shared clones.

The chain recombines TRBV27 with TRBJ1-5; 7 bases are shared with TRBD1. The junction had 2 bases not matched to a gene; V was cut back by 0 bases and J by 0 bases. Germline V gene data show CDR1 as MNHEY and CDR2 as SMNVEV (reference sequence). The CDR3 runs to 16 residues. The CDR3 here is CASSLSGGPSNQPQHF. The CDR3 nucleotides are TGTGCCAGCAGTTTATCAGGGGGCCCTAGCAATCAGCCCCAGCATTTT.

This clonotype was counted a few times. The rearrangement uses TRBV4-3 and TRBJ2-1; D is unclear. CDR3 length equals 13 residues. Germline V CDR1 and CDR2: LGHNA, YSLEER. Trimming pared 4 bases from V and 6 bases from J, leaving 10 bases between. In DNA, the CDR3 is TGCGCCAGCAGCCTCGAAGGCCGCAATGAGCAGTTCTTC. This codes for CASSLEGRNEQFF.

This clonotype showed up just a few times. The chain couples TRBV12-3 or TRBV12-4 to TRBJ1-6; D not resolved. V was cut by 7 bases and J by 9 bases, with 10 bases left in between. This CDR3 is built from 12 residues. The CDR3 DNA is TGTGCCAGCACCTCTCGGGCTTCACCCCTCCACTTT. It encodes CASTSRASPLHF.

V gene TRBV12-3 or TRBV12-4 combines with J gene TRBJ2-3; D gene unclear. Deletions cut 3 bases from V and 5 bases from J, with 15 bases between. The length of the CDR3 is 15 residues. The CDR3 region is CASSFVRVTEDTQYF. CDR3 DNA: TGTGCCAGCAGTTTCGTCCGGGTCACGGAAGATACGCAGTATTTT.

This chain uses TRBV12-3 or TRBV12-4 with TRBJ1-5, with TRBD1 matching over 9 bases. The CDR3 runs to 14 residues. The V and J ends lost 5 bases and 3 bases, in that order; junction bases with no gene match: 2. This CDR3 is CASSGQGTNQPQHF. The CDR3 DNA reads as TGTGCCAGCAGTGGACAGGGGACCAATCAGCCCCAGCATTTT.

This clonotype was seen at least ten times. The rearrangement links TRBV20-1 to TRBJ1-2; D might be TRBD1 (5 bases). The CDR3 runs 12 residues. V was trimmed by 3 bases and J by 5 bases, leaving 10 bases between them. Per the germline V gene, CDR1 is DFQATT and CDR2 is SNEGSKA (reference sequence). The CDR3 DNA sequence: TGCAGTGCTAGCCCGACAGTATATGGCTACACCTTC. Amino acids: CSASPTVYGYTF.

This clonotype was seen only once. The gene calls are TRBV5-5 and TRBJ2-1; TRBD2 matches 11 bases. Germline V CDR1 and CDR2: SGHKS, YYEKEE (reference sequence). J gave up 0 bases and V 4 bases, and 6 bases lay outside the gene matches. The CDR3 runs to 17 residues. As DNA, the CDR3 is TGTGCCAGCAGCCCGCCCCTAGCGGGGGGCTCCTACAATGAGCAGTTCTTC. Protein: CASSPPLAGGSYNEQFF.

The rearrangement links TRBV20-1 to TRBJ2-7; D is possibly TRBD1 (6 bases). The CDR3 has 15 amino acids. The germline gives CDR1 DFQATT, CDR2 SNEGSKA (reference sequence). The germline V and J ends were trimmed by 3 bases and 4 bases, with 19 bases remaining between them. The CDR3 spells CSASGRWDTQYEQYF. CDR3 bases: TGCAGTGCTAGTGGCCGGTGGGACACACAATACGAGCAGTACTTC.

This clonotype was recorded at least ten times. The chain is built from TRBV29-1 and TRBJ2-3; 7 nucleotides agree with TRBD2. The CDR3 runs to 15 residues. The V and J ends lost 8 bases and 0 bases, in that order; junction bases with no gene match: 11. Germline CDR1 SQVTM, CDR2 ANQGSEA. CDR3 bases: TGCAGCACGGCTAGCGGTTCAACTAGCACAGATACGCAGTATTTT. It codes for CSTASGSTSTDTQYF.

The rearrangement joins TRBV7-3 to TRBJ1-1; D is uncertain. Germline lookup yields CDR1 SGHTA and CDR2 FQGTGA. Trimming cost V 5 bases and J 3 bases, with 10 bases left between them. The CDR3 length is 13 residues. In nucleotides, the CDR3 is TGTGCCAGCAGCAATGGAATTTACACTGAAGCTTTCTTT. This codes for CASSNGIYTEAFF.

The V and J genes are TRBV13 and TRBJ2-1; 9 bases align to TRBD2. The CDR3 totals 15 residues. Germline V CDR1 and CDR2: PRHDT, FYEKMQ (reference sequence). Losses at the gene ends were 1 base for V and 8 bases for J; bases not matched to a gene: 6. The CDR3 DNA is TGTGCCAGCAGCTTAGAAGGCGGGGGGGCCGATGAGCAGTTCTTC. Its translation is CASSLEGGGADEQFF.

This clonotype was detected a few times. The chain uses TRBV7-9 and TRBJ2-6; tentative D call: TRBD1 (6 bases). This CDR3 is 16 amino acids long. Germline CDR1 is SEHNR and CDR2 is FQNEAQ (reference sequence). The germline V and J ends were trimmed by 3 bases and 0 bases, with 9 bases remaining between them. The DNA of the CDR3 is TGTGCCAGCAGCTTTGGGGGCCTCTCTGGGGCCAACGTCCTGACTTTC. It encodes CASSFGGLSGANVLTF.

The CDR3 reads CSGIRDRGYEQFF. The CDR3 nucleotides read TGCAGCGGTATCCGGGACAGGGGGTATGAGCAGTTCTTC. V is TRBV29-1 and J is TRBJ2-1; 11 nucleotides align to TRBD1. The CDR3 consists of 13 residues. The V gene end was trimmed by 7 bases and the J gene end by 8 bases; junction bases not matched to a gene: 7. Germline assignment: CDR1 SQVTM and CDR2 ANQGSEA.

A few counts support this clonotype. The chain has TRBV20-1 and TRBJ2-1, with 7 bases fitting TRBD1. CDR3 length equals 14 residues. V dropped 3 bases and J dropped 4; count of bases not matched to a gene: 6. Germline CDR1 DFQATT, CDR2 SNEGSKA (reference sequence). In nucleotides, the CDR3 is TGCAGTGCTAGCCGTCCGGACAGGTACAATGAGCAGTTCTTC. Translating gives CSASRPDRYNEQFF.

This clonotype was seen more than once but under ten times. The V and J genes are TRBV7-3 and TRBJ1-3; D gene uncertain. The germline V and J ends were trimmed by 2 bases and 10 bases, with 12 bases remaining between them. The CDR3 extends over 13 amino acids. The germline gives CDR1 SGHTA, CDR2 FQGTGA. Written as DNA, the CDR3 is TGTGCCAGCAGCTTATCTGATGAGTCAACCATATATTTT. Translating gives CASSLSDESTIYF. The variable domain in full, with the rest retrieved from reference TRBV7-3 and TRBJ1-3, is GAGVSQTPSNKVTEKGKYVELRCDPISGHTALYWYRQSLGQGPEFLIYFQGTGAADDSGLPNDRFFAVRPEGSVSTLKIQRTERGDSAVYLCASSLSDESTIYFGEGSWLTVV.

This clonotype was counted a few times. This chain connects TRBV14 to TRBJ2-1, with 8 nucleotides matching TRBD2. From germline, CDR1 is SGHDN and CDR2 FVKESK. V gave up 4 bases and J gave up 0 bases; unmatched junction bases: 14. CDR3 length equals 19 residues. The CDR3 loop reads CASSRLTSGGWISYNEQFF. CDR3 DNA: TGTGCCAGCAGCCGTCTTACTAGCGGTGGTTGGATCTCCTACAATGAGCAGTTCTTC.

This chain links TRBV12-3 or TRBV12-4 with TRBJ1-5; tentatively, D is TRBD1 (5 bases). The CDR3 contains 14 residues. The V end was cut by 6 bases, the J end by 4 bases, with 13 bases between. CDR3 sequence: CASREGLGNQPQHF. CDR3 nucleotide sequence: TGTGCCAGCAGGGAGGGGTTGGGGAATCAGCCCCAGCATTTT.

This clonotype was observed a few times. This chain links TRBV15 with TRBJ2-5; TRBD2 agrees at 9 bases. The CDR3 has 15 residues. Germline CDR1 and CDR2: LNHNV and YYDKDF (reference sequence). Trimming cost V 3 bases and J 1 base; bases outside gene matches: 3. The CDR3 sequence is CATSRTSGGQETQYF. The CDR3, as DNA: TGTGCCACCAGCAGGACTAGCGGAGGCCAAGAGACCCAGTACTTC.

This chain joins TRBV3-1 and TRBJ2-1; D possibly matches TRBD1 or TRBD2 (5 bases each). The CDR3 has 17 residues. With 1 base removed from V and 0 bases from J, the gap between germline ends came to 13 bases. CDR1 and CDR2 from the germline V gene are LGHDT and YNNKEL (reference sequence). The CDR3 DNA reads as TGTGCCAGCAGCCAAGGTCCGGTCGGGACCTCCTACAATGAGCAGTTCTTC. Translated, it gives CASSQGPVGTSYNEQFF.